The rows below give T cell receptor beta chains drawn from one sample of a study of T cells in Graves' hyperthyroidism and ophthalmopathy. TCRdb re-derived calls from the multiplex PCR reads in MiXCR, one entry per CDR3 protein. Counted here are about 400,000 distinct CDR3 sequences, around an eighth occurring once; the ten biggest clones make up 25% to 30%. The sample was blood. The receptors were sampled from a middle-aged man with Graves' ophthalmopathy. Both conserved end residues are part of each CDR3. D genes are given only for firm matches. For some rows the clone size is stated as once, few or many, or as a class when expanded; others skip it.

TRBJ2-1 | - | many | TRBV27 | CASSHTGTGWNEQFF | TGTGCCAGCAGTCACACCGGGACTGGGTGGAATGAGCAGTTCTTC
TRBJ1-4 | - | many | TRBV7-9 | CATPDGATNEKLFF | TGTGCCACCCCCGACGGAGCAACTAATGAAAAACTGTTTTTT
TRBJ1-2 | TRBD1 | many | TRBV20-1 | CSARYDRGNYGYTF | TGCAGTGCTAGATATGACAGGGGTAACTATGGCTACACCTTC
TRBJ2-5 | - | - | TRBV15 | CATSRDYLGRYF | TGTGCCACCAGCAGAGATTACCTCGGTCGGTACTTC
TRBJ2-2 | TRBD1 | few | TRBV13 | CASSFTGVDTGELFF | TGTGCCAGCAGCTTCACAGGGGTTGACACCGGGGAGCTGTTTTTT
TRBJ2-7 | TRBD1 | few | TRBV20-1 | CSVTPGQGPSEQYF | TGCAGTGTCACCCCGGGACAGGGCCCGAGCGAGCAGTACTTC
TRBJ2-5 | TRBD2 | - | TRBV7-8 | CASSRGTSGRETQCF | TGTGCCAGCAGCCGAGGGACTAGCGGCCGCGAGACCCAGTGCTTC
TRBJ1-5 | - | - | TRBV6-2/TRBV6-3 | CASREGWGYSNQPQHF | TGTGCCAGTAGGGAGGGTTGGGGGTACAGCAATCAGCCCCAGCATTTT
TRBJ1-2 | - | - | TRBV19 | CASRIPGQTYYGYTF | TGTGCCAGTAGGATACCGGGACAAACCTACTATGGCTACACCTTC
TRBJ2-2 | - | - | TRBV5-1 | CASRLTSNTGELFF | TGCGCCAGCAGACTCACGTCGAACACCGGGGAGCTGTTTTTT
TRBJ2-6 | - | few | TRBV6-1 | CASRKAHSGANVLTF | TGTGCCAGCAGAAAAGCCCACTCTGGGGCCAACGTCCTGACTTTC
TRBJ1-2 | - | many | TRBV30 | CAWSSGARSYTF | TGTGCCTGGAGCTCAGGGGCAAGAAGCTACACCTTC
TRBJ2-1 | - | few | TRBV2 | CATRRNTFFGNEQFF | TGTGCCACCCGACGGAATACTTTCTTTGGTAATGAGCAGTTCTTC
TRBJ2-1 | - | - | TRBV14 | CASSQHTSFGEQFF | TGTGCCAGCAGCCAGCACACTAGTTTCGGTGAGCAGTTCTTC
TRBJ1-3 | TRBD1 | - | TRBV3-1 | CASSNPGTGVSGNTIYF | TGTGCCAGCAGCAACCCCGGGACAGGGGTCTCTGGAAACACCATATATTTT
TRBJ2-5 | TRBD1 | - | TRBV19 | CASSRTGVTNVVTQYF | TGTGCCAGTAGCCGGACAGGGGTGACGAACGTGGTGACCCAGTACTTC
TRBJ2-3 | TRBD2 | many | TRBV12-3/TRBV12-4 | CASTPGLAGVSSTDTQYF | TGTGCCAGCACCCCCGGACTAGCGGGAGTGTCTAGCACAGATACGCAGTATTTT
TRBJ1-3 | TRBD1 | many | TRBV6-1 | CASSDGTGGGNTIYF | TGTGCCAGCAGTGACGGGACAGGGGGCGGAAACACCATATATTTT
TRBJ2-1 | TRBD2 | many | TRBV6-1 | CASSSQTSGRQYNEQFF | TGTGCCAGCAGTTCCCAGACTAGCGGGAGACAGTACAATGAGCAGTTCTTC
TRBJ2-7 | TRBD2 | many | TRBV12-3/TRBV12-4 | CASSIAGSGYEQYF | TGTGCCAGCAGTATAGCGGGAAGCGGCTACGAGCAGTACTTC
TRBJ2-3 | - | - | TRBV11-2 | CASSLDPLRTDTQYF | TGTGCCAGCAGCTTAGATCCCCTCCGCACAGATACGCAGTATTTT
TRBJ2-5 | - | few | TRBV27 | CASSFGGKGETQYF | TGTGCCAGCAGTTTTGGGGGCAAGGGAGAGACCCAGTACTTC
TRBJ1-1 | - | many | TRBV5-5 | CASSSGAVSHTEAFF | TGTGCCAGCAGCTCGGGGGCTGTGTCGCACACTGAAGCTTTCTTT
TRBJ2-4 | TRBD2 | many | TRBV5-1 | CASSLNSGLATPKNIQYF | TGCGCCAGCAGCTTAAACAGCGGACTAGCGACTCCCAAAAACATTCAGTACTTC
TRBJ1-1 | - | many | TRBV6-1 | CASSPRTVNTEAFF | TGTGCCAGCAGTCCACGGACAGTTAACACTGAAGCTTTCTTT
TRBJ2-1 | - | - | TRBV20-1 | CSAAQMSSYNEQFF | TGCAGTGCTGCTCAAATGAGCTCCTACAATGAGCAGTTCTTC
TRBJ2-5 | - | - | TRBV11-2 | CASSFIRGGQETQYF | TGTGCCAGCAGCTTCATCAGGGGAGGGCAAGAGACCCAGTACTTC
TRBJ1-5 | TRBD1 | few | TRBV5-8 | CASSWGTASNQPQHF | TGTGCCAGCAGCTGGGGGACAGCGAGCAATCAGCCCCAGCATTTT
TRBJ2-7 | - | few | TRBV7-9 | CASSFPLGNESPYEQYF | TGTGCCAGCAGCTTTCCATTGGGGAACGAATCACCCTACGAGCAGTACTTC
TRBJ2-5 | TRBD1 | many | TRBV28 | CASSPTGTGVFTQYF | TGTGCCAGCAGTCCGACCGGGACAGGGGTGTTCACCCAGTACTTC
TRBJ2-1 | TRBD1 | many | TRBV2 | CASRGGTGDYNEQFF | TGTGCCAGCCGGGGCGGGACAGGGGATTACAATGAGCAGTTCTTC
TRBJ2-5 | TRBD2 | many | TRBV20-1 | CSADAPPAGTMVAETQYF | TGCAGTGCTGACGCCCCTCCAGCGGGAACTATGGTGGCCGAGACCCAGTACTTC
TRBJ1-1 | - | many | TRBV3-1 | CASSPDRGRPNTEAFF | TGTGCCAGCAGCCCAGATCGAGGGAGGCCGAACACTGAAGCTTTCTTT
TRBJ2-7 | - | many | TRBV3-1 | CASSQVGLRYHEQYF | TGTGCCAGCAGCCAAGTGGGACTCAGATACCACGAGCAGTACTTC
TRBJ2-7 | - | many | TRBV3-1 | CASSQVAGIHEQYF | TGTGCCAGCAGCCAAGTCGCAGGGATCCACGAGCAGTACTTC
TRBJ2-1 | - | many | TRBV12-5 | CASGSAGAYNEQFF | TGTGCTAGTGGTTCCGCCGGGGCATACAATGAGCAGTTCTTC
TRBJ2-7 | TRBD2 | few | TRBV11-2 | CASSFRGRLAGVFSYEQYF | TGTGCCAGCAGCTTCAGGGGACGACTAGCGGGAGTTTTCTCCTACGAGCAGTACTTC
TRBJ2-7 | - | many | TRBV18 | CASSLVSDGSFGYEQYF | TGTGCCAGCTCACTAGTTTCCGATGGGAGTTTTGGTTACGAGCAGTACTTC
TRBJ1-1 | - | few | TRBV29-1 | CSVTVWTEAFF | TGCAGCGTAACTGTTTGGACTGAAGCTTTCTTT
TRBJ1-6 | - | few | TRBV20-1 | CSARGSSDSPLHF | TGCAGTGCCAGGGGTTCGTCGGATTCACCCCTCCACTTT
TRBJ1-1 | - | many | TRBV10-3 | CAISLGADTEAFF | TGTGCCATCTCCCTGGGGGCTGACACTGAAGCTTTCTTT
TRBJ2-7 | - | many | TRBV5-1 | CASSLARGLEQYF | TGCGCCAGCAGCTTGGCCAGGGGACTCGAGCAGTACTTC
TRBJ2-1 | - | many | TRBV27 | CASSPRATSTGHEQFF | TGTGCCAGCAGTCCCCGGGCCACTAGCACGGGGCATGAGCAGTTCTTC